The 25 T cell receptor beta chains reported below all come from one sample, sequenced in a study of coeliac disease. The data were produced by immunoSEQ multiplex PCR, yet TCRdb's version contains in-frame clones alone and is incomplete. The sample includes over 9,000 clones, roughly 70% of them seen just once. Sequencing was performed on lamina propria lymphocytes from the gut. The receptors were sampled from a woman aged 55-75 years with celiac disease.

Only a few counts were recorded for this clone. The V call is TRBV28, the J call TRBJ2-3; 9 bases agree with TRBD1. CDR1 and CDR2 from the germline V gene are MDHEN and SYDVKM. J was trimmed by 3 bases and V by 2 bases; bases with no gene match: 3. The CDR3 covers 15 residues. In nucleotides, the CDR3 is TGTGCCAGCAGTTTAGGACAGGGGATTACAGATACGCAGTATTTT. As protein: CASSLGQGITDTQYF.

CDR3 nucleotides: TGTGCCAGCAGTTACGGGGGCATCGATAGAGATACGCAGTATTTT. Translated: CASSYGGIDRDTQYF. This chain connects TRBV6-6 to TRBJ2-3, with D perhaps TRBD1 (6 bases). Trimming removed 2 bases at V and 5 bases at J, with 14 bases between. There are 15 residues in the CDR3. Germline CDR1 MNHNY, CDR2 SVGAGI (reference sequence).

The V gene is TRBV30, the J gene TRBJ2-2; 11 nucleotides align to TRBD1. The germline V gene encodes CDR1 GTSNPN and CDR2 SVGIG (reference sequence). The CDR3 totals 14 residues. The ends lost 6 bases at V and 4 bases at J; junction bases unmatched: 4. The DNA of the CDR3 is TGTGCCTGCTGGGGGACAGGGGGCACCGGGGAGCTGTTTTTT. Translated: CACWGTGGTGELFF.

The sample holds a few counts of this clone. The chain couples TRBV7-9 to TRBJ2-1, with 10 bases lining up with TRBD2. This CDR3 is 19 amino acids long. Germline lookup yields CDR1 SEHNR and CDR2 FQNEAQ (reference sequence). V was clipped by 6 bases and J by 3 bases; unmatched bases: 17. The CDR3 DNA follows: TGTGCCAGCAGTCACCCTAGCGGGAGAAGCACCATCGACTACAATGAGCAGTTCTTC. Translation: CASSHPSGRSTIDYNEQFF.

The chain joins TRBV7-9 to TRBJ1-5; D unresolved. Germline V gene sequence: CDR1 SEHNR, CDR2 FQNEAQ (reference sequence). CDR3 length equals 14 residues. Trimming shortened V by 4 bases and J by 1 base, and 8 bases separated the two germline ends. Here the CDR3 reads CASSYFPSNQPQHF. For the CDR3, the DNA is TGTGCCAGCAGCTACTTTCCCAGCAATCAGCCCCAGCATTTT.

V gene TRBV18 combines with J gene TRBJ2-1; 7 bases fit TRBD1. Trimming cost V 2 bases and J 1 base; bases outside gene matches: 5. Per the germline V gene, CDR1 is KGHSH and CDR2 is LQKENI. This CDR3 spans 16 amino acids. The CDR3 DNA is TGTGCCAGCTCACCAAAAGGGGGCAGATCCTACAATGAGCAGTTCTTC. This codes for CASSPKGGRSYNEQFF.

CDR3 amino acids: CASSPLAGDRDNEQFF. The CDR3 DNA sequence: TGTGCCAGCAGCCCCTTAGCGGGAGATCGGGACAATGAGCAGTTCTTC. This sequence joins TRBV7-3 and TRBJ2-1; 9 positions agree with TRBD2. The CDR3 length is 16 residues. Germline CDR1 is SGHTA and CDR2 is FQGTGA. Trimming took 5 bases from V and 5 from J; bases not matched to a gene: 10. The full variable domain, its missing parts supplied by reference TRBV7-3 and TRBJ2-1, is GAGVSQTPSNKVTEKGKYVELRCDPISGHTALYWYRQSLGQGPEFLIYFQGTGAADDSGLPNDRFFAVRPEGSVSTLKIQRTERGDSAVYLCASSPLAGDRDNEQFFGPGTRLTVL.

The rearrangement links TRBV7-9 to TRBJ2-7, with D maybe TRBD2 (5 bases). The CDR3 is 14 residues long. Germline V gene sequence: CDR1 SEHNR, CDR2 FQNEAQ (reference sequence). Trimming stripped 1 base from V and 5 bases from J, with 12 bases between. CDR3 sequence (DNA): TGTGCCAGCAGCTTAGAGACGGGGAGCCACGAGCAGTACTTC. Its translation is CASSLETGSHEQYF.

The chain joins TRBV27 to TRBJ1-1; TRBD1 matches 7 bases. The CDR3 has 18 amino acids. V shed 6 bases and J 5 bases; nucleotides not matched to a gene: 21. CDR1 and CDR2 from the germline V gene are MNHEY and SMNVEV (reference sequence). DNA for the CDR3: TGTGCCAGCAGCCCCCTACTAAACAGGGGAAGGGTTTTTACTGAAGCTTTCTTT. The encoded protein is CASSPLLNRGRVFTEAFF.

CDR3 amino acids: CASSIEASATYEQYF. The CDR3 nucleotides are TGTGCCAGTAGTATAGAGGCTAGCGCTACCTACGAGCAGTACTTC. The chain recombines TRBV19 with TRBJ2-7; D is possibly TRBD2 (6 bases). Per germline, CDR1 LNHDA and CDR2 SQIVND (reference sequence). V was clipped by 0 bases and J by 2 bases, with 11 bases between them. This CDR3 is built from 15 residues.

V and J are TRBV6-1 and TRBJ1-2; TRBD1 matches 9 bases. V lost 7 bases, J lost 7 bases, and 7 bases stayed unmatched. Per the germline V gene, CDR1 is MNHNS and CDR2 is SASEGT. CDR3 length equals 13 residues. Here the CDR3 DNA reads TGTGCCAGCACCGGGACAGGGCGGTCTGGCTACACCTTC. Translated, it gives CASTGTGRSGYTF.

This clone was observed a few times. The J gene is TRBJ1-1, the V gene TRBV27; no clear D gene. The V end was cut by 3 bases, the J end by 1 base, with 9 bases between. CDR3 length: 14 amino acids. The V gene's germline CDR1 is MNHEY and CDR2 SMNVEV (reference sequence). The CDR3 loop reads CASSFLDANTEAFF. Here the CDR3 DNA reads TGTGCCAGCAGTTTTCTAGACGCGAACACTGAAGCTTTCTTT.

The chain recombines TRBV5-4 with TRBJ2-5, with 8 bases matching TRBD2. The CDR3 runs to 14 residues. Trimming at V came to 1 base and at J to 5 bases, leaving 4 bases not matched to a gene. Germline values: CDR1 SGHNT, CDR2 YYREEE (reference sequence). The CDR3 sequence: CASSLRGGWETQYF. The CDR3 nucleotides read TGTGCCAGCAGCTTGCGGGGGGGCTGGGAGACCCAGTACTTC.

This chain joins TRBV9 and TRBJ1-4, with TRBD1 matching over 9 bases. Germline CDR1 SGDLS, CDR2 YYNGEE. The CDR3 extends over 17 amino acids. V shed 0 bases, J shed 4 bases, and the junction held 7 bases outside the gene matches. The CDR3 loop is CASSVDRDRAYNEKLFF. The CDR3, as DNA: TGTGCCAGCAGCGTAGATCGGGACAGGGCATATAATGAAAAACTGTTTTTT.

The CDR3 DNA follows: TGTGCCAGCTCCCCAGGCAGCCGGGGTGAAGCTTTCTTT. Its translation: CASSPGSRGEAFF. The rearrangement links TRBV28 to TRBJ1-1; no definite D call. Germline V gene sequence: CDR1 MDHEN, CDR2 SYDVKM. The length of the CDR3 is 13 residues. Deletions cut 8 bases from V and 7 bases from J, with 17 bases between.

The genes are TRBV28 and TRBJ2-4; possible D gene TRBD2, 5 bases. The germline V and J ends were trimmed by 4 bases and 9 bases, with 16 bases remaining between them. The CDR3 is 14 amino acids. Germline V gives CDR1 MDHEN, CDR2 SYDVKM. The CDR3 region has the DNA TGTGCCAGCAGTTCACCTTCACTCCGGGGCATTCAGTACTTC. Translation gives CASSSPSLRGIQYF.

This chain connects TRBV7-2 to TRBJ2-5, with TRBD1 matching over 8 bases. Germline V gene lookup returns CDR1 SGHTA and CDR2 FQGNSA. V shed 5 bases, J shed 5 bases, and the junction held 7 bases outside the gene matches. This CDR3 contains 14 residues. As DNA, the CDR3 is TGTGCCAGCAGCCCAGGGACAGGAGGGGAGACCCAGTACTTC. It specifies CASSPGTGGETQYF. Using reference TRBV7-2 and TRBJ2-5 for the parts outside the CDR3, the full variable domain is GAGVSQSPSNKVTEKGKDVELRCDPISGHTALYWYRQSLGQGLEFLIYFQGNSAPDKSGLPSDRFSAERTGGSVSTLTIQRTQQEDSAVYLCASSPGTGGETQYFGPGTRLLVL.

The chain is built from TRBV28 and TRBJ1-3, with D uncertain. Germline-derived CDR1 and CDR2 are MDHEN and SYDVKM. V was trimmed by 6 bases and J by 4 bases, leaving 16 bases between them. This CDR3 has 15 amino acids. The CDR3 loop reads CASSLPGVSGNTIYF. CDR3 nucleotides: TGTGCCAGCAGCCTTCCGGGAGTGAGCGGAAACACCATATATTTT.

This chain connects TRBV7-9 to TRBJ2-5; TRBD1 agrees at 9 bases. Per the germline V gene, CDR1 is SEHNR and CDR2 is FQNEAQ (reference sequence). This CDR3 is 16 amino acids long. With V trimmed by 3 bases and J by 5 bases, 10 bases remained unmatched. CDR3 region: CASSLETGGVGETQYF. The CDR3 DNA reads as TGTGCCAGCAGCTTGGAGACAGGGGGAGTAGGGGAGACCCAGTACTTC.

J is TRBJ2-1 and V is TRBV11-2, with 7 nucleotides matching TRBD2. The CDR3 totals 13 residues. The V gene's germline CDR1 is SGHAT and CDR2 FQNNGV. V was clipped by 4 bases and J by 10 bases; unmatched bases: 7. The CDR3 loop is CASSSFGGVEQFF. In DNA form, the CDR3 reads TGTGCCAGCAGCTCCTTTGGGGGGGTGGAGCAGTTCTTC.

This clone was counted only a few times. The chain employs TRBV18 and TRBJ1-3; D is unclear. Germline V gene lookup returns CDR1 KGHSH and CDR2 LQKENI. The CDR3 spans 15 residues. V lost 2 bases and J 2 bases, leaving 10 bases between the germline ends. CDR3 DNA: TGTGCCAGCTCACCAAGGCAGGAGGCTGGAAACACCATATATTTT. It codes for CASSPRQEAGNTIYF.

This sequence joins TRBV27 and TRBJ1-2; maybe TRBD1 (5 bases). Germline-derived CDR1 and CDR2 are MNHEY and SMNVEV (reference sequence). V lost 2 bases, J lost 4 bases, and 8 bases lay in between. This CDR3 spans 13 amino acids. CDR3 in DNA: TGTGCCAGCAGTTTAAGGGGCAGCTATGGCTACACCTTC. As protein: CASSLRGSYGYTF.

This clone was recorded a few times. The V gene is TRBV7-9, the J gene TRBJ2-1, with unresolved D. Germline values: CDR1 SEHNR, CDR2 FQNEAQ (reference sequence). This CDR3 spans 12 amino acids. Trimming removed 4 bases at V and 8 bases at J, with 9 bases between. CDR3 nucleotide sequence: TGTGCCAGCAGCTCACAATCTTATGAGCAGTTCTTC. Encoded protein: CASSSQSYEQFF.

The rearrangement uses TRBV11-2 and TRBJ2-1, with 9 bases matching TRBD1. The length of the CDR3 is 16 residues. Germline trimming cut 4 bases from V and 0 bases from J; bases unmatched to any gene: 4. Germline V gene data show CDR1 as SGHAT and CDR2 as FQNNGV. CDR3 sequence: CASSSNRGLSYNEQFF. CDR3 DNA: TGTGCCAGCAGCTCGAACAGGGGGCTCTCCTACAATGAGCAGTTCTTC.

V usage is TRBV7-9 and J usage is TRBJ1-4; D ambiguous. Germline V CDR1 and CDR2: SEHNR, FQNEAQ (reference sequence). V was cut by 3 bases and J by 8 bases, with 4 bases left in between. The CDR3 has 11 amino acids. The CDR3 here is CASSLREKLFF. CDR3 nucleotide sequence: TGTGCCAGCAGCTTGAGGGAAAAACTGTTTTTT.